This is a list of T cell receptor beta chains from one sample in a study of T cell responses to AZD1222 COVID-19 vaccine. Some clones are missing from TCRdb's copy, which holds only in-frame ones; the method was immunoSEQ multiplex PCR. The table has 100,000 or so clones, less than 90% seen once; the top ten hold approximately 15%. The sample was peripheral blood, taken on day 0 of AZD1222 vaccination. The source of these receptors is an adult in good health. CDR3s include the opening cysteine and the closing phenylalanine or tryptophan. The D gene is left open where the match is weak. Not all rows give a size; the values are once, few, many and, for expanded clones, a class.

V,size,D,J,CDR3,DNA
TRBV7-2,-,TRBD2,TRBJ2-7,CASSPPGGSYEQYF,TGTGCCAGCAGCCCCCCGGGGGGCTCCTACGAGCAGTACTTC
TRBV4-2,-,-,TRBJ2-1,CASSNQVGEPYNEQFF,TGTGCCAGCAGTAACCAAGTGGGAGAGCCCTACAATGAGCAGTTCTTC
TRBV19,-,-,TRBJ2-7,CASSIDRGFYEQYF,TGTGCCAGTAGTATAGATCGGGGGTTCTACGAGCAGTACTTC
TRBV2,many,-,TRBJ2-1,CASSESGGPYNEQFF,TGTGCCAGCAGTGAATCCGGGGGTCCTTACAATGAGCAGTTCTTC
TRBV4-2,once,TRBD1,TRBJ2-7,CASSHNGQGYEQYF,TGTGCCAGCAGCCACAACGGACAGGGATACGAGCAGTACTTC
TRBV6-5,-,TRBD1,TRBJ1-6,CASTPDRGYNSPLHF,TGTGCCAGCACCCCGGACAGGGGCTATAATTCACCCCTCCACTTT
TRBV5-1,-,-,TRBJ1-1,CASSFRPNTEAFF,TGCGCCAGCAGCTTCCGACCGAACACTGAAGCTTTCTTT
TRBV28,-,-,TRBJ1-5,CASSFEGGDHQPQHF,TGTGCCAGCAGTTTTGAGGGGGGCGATCACCAGCCCCAGCATTTT
TRBV15,-,-,TRBJ1-3,CATSRALGSGNTIYF,TGTGCCACCAGCAGAGCTTTGGGCTCTGGAAACACCATATATTTT
TRBV19,-,TRBD1,TRBJ1-5,CASSTDRGQGQPQHF,TGTGCCAGTAGTACGGACAGGGGGCAAGGTCAGCCCCAGCATTTT
TRBV29-1,-,TRBD1,TRBJ1-6,CSVGTDYNSPLHF,TGCAGCGTCGGGACAGACTATAATTCACCCCTCCACTTT
TRBV15,-,-,TRBJ2-2,CATSRAGANTGELFF,TGTGCCACCAGCAGAGCCGGGGCAAACACCGGGGAGCTGTTTTTT
TRBV28,-,TRBD2,TRBJ2-5,CASSYPIGTSGEETQYF,TGTGCCAGCAGTTACCCGATTGGGACTAGCGGGGAAGAGACCCAGTACTTC